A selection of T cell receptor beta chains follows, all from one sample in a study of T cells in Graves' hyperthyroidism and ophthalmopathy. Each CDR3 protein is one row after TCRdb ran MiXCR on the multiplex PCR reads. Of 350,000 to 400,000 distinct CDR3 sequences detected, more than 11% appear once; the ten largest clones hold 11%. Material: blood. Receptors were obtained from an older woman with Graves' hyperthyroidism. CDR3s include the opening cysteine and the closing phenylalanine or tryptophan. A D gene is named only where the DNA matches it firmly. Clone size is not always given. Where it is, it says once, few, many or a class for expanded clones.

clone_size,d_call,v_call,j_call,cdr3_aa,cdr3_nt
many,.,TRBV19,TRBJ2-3,CASSVPLRSSTDTQYF,TGTGCCAGTAGTGTCCCCTTAAGGAGTTCAACTGATACGCAGTATTTT
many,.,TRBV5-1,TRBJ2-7,CASSLEASDSYEQYF,TGCGCCAGCAGCTTGGAGGCTTCCGACTCCTACGAGCAGTACTTC
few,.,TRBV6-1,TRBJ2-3,CASSTRRLAPGTDTQYF,TGTGCCAGCAGTACCCGCCGGCTAGCGCCTGGGACAGATACGCAGTATTTT
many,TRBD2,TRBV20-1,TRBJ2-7,CSATSGGLAYEQYF,TGCAGTGCTACCTCGGGAGGACTAGCCTACGAGCAGTACTTC
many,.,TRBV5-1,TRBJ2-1,CASSLVVGNEQFF,TGCGCCAGCAGCTTGGTAGTGGGCAATGAGCAGTTCTTC
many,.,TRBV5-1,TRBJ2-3,CASSLELNTQYF,TGCGCCAGCAGCTTGGAGTTGAATACGCAGTATTTT
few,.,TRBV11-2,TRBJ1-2,CASSRQGAANYGYTF,TGTGCCAGCAGCCGTCAAGGGGCAGCAAACTATGGCTACACCTTC
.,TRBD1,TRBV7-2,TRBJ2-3,CASSQRRQGGDTQYF,TGTGCCAGCAGCCAAAGAAGACAGGGGGGAGATACGCAGTATTTT
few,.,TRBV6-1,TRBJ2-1,CASSESRTNEFF,TGTGCCAGCAGTGAATCTCGGACAAATGAGTTCTTC
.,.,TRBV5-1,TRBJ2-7,CASSFWGIYEQYF,TGCGCCAGCAGCTTTTGGGGGATCTACGAGCAGTACTTC
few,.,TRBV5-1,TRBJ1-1,CASSLASGSLDTEAFF,TGCGCCAGCAGCTTGGCCTCGGGTTCGTTGGACACTGAAGCTTTCTTT
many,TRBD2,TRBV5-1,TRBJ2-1,CASSLMATSGQDEQFF,TGCGCCAGCAGCTTGATGGCGACTAGCGGCCAAGATGAGCAGTTCTTC
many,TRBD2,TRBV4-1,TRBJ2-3,CASRPTFAGASDTQYF,TGCGCCAGCAGGCCCACTTTCGCGGGAGCTTCAGATACGCAGTATTTT
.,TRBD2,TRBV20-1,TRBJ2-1,CSARGRLAGGNEQFF,TGCAGTGCTAGAGGCCGACTAGCGGGAGGAAATGAGCAGTTCTTC